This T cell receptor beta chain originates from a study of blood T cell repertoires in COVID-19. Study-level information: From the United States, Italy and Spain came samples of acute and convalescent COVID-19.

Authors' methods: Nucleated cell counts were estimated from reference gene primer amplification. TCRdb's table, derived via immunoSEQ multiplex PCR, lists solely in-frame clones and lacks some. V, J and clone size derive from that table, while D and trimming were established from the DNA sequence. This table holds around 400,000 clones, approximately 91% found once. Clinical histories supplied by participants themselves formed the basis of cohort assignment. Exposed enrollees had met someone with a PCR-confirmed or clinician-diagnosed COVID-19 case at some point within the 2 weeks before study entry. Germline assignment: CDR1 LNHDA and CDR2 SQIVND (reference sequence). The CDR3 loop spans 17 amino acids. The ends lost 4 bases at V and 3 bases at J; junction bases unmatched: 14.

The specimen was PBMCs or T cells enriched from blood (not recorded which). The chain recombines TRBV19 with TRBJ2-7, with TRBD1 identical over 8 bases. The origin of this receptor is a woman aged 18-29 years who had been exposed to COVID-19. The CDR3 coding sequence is TGTGCCAGTAGTACCCAAGCCGGGACAGGAGGCAACTACGAGCAGTACTTC. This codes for CASSTQAGTGGNYEQYF.